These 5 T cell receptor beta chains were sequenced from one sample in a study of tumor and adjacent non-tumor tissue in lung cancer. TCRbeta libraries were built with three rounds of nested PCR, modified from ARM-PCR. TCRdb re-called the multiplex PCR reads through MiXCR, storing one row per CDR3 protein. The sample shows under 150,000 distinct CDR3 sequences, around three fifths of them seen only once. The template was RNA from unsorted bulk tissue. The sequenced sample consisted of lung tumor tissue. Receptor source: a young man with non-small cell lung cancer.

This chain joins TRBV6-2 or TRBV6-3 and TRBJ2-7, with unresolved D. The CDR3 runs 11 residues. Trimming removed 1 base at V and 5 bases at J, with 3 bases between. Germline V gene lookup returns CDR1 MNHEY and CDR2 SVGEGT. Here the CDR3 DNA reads TGTGCCAGCAGTTACTGGGACGAGCAGTACTTC. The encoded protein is CASSYWDEQYF.

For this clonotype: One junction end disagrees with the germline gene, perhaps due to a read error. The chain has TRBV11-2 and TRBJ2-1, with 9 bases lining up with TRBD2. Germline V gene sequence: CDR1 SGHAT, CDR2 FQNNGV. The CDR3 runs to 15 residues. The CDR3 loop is CVSSLAGVIYNEQFF. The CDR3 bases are TGTGTCAGCAGCTTAGCGGGGGTAATCTACAATGAGCAGTTCTTC. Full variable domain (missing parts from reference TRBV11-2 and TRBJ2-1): EAGVAQSPRYKIIEKRQSVAFWCNPISGHATLYWYQQILGQGPKLLIQFQNNGVVDDSQLPKDRFSAERLKGVDSTLKIQPAKLEDSAVYLCVSSLAGVIYNEQFFGPGTRLTVL.

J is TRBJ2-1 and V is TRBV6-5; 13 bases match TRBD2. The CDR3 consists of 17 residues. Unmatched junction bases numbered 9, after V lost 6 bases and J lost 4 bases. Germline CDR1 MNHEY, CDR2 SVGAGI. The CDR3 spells CASRPTSGGGSYNEQFF. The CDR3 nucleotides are TGTGCCAGCAGGCCAACTAGCGGGGGGGGATCGTACAATGAGCAGTTCTTC.

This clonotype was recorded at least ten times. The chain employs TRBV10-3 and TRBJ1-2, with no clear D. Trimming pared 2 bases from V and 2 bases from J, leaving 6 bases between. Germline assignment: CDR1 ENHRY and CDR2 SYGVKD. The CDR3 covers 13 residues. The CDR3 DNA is TGTGCCATCAGTGAGAGGCAGAACTATGGCTACACCTTC. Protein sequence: CAISERQNYGYTF.

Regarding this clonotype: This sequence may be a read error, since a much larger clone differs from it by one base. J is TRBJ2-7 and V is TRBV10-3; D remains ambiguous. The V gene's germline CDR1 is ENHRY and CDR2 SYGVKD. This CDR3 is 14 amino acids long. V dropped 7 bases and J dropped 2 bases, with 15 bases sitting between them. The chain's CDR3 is CAITPGMGTYEQYF. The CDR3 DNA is TGTGCCATCACCCCCGGCATGGGCACCTACGAGCAGTACTTC.